Each of the 5 T cell receptor beta chains below was sequenced from the same sample in a study of T-cell reconstitution after alpha-beta-depleted transplantation in children. TCRbeta library preparation incorporated unique molecular identifiers. TCRdb redid the calling of the PCR reads with MiXCR, one entry per CDR3 protein. The table lists some 200,000 distinct CDR3 sequences, 9.7% of them singletons. This specimen was PBMCs from the stem cell graft donor, taken from the stem cell graft. Receptor source: a human donor who donated a stem cell graft to a child with SCID.

This clonotype was counted ten times or more. The V gene is TRBV20-1, the J gene TRBJ2-3; the match to TRBD2 covers 14 bases. Germline V lookup: CDR1 DFQATT, CDR2 SNEGSKA (reference sequence). This CDR3 contains 14 residues. V lost 5 bases and J lost 9; bases outside the gene matches: 7. CDR3 nucleotide sequence: TGCAGTGCTCCGACTAGCGGGGGGGAAGGGACGCAGTATTTT. Residues: CSAPTSGGEGTQYF.

The table lists this clonotype with many counts. This chain uses TRBV3-1 with TRBJ2-7; D may be TRBD1 (7 bases). CDR3 length: 17 amino acids. Trimming took off 2 bases at V and 5 bases at J, with 22 bases between the two ends. Germline CDR1 and CDR2: LGHDT and YNNKEL (reference sequence). The CDR3 sequence is CASSQLRGITGVHEQYF. The CDR3 region has the DNA TGTGCCAGCAGCCAACTACGGGGGATAACAGGGGTCCACGAGCAGTACTTC.

This clonotype was found many times. The chain's CDR3 is CASSIPGGETQYF. Written as DNA, the CDR3 is TGTGCCAGCAGTATACCGGGGGGAGAGACCCAGTACTTC. The rearrangement links TRBV12-3 or TRBV12-4 to TRBJ2-5, with 7 nucleotides matching TRBD2. The CDR3 extends over 13 amino acids. The V and J ends lost 5 bases and 4 bases, in that order; junction bases with no gene match: 4.

At least ten counts were recorded for this clonotype. The V call is TRBV12-3 or TRBV12-4, the J call TRBJ2-7; 9 bases fit TRBD1. The trim removed 7 bases at V and 4 bases at J, leaving 2 bases unmatched. The CDR3 has 12 residues. The CDR3 sequence is CASTGTGYEQYF. The CDR3 region has the DNA TGTGCCAGCACCGGGACAGGGTACGAGCAGTACTTC.

Comment on this clonotype: A read error may be the cause here, since a much bigger clone is one base away. This chain joins TRBV20-1 and TRBJ2-1; perhaps TRBD2 as D (6 bases). Per the germline V gene, CDR1 is DFQATT and CDR2 is SNEGSKA (reference sequence). CDR3 length equals 17 residues. DNA of the CDR3: TGCTGTGCTCCCCCCGGCTTATCTAGCGAGGCCTACAATGAGCAGTTCTTC. Protein: CCAPPGLSSEAYNEQFF.